This TCR beta chain emerged from a study of blood T cells in healthy people across ages. Study results and caveats: Because sorting was not performed, PBMCs prevented conclusive naive versus antigen-experienced comparison. In older individuals, TCR beta diversity per million T cells was lower, falling roughly linearly with age.

This clonotype was seen many times. Its antigen is undetermined. Combining a sample-barcoded 5' primer with a J-beta primer mix, a second PCR ran for roughly 6 to 12 cycles. The study obtained at least 3 million CDR3-containing paired-end reads from every sample. A single record per CDR3 protein comes from TCRdb applying MiXCR to the 5' RACE reads. The sample carries approximately 810,000 distinct CDR3 sequences, around 26% recorded once. The CDR3 extends over 16 amino acids. Germline trimming cut 5 bases from V and 4 bases from J; bases unmatched to any gene: 10. The chain combines TRBV12-3 or TRBV12-4 with TRBJ2-5; 10 bases are a match to TRBD2. The sequenced sample consisted of blood. This sequence originates from a woman aged 80 or over in good health. The CDR3 is CASSPLLAGYTETQYF. For the CDR3, the DNA is TGTGCCAGCAGTCCTCTACTAGCGGGGTACACAGAGACCCAGTACTTC.